This T cell receptor (beta chain) was captured by sequencing in a study of Graves' ophthalmopathy and Graves' hyperthyroidism. The TCR beta CDR3 regions underwent amplification from RNA transcripts. HTBI-primed RT-PCR formed the first round, and a multiplex PCR formed the second. One entry per CDR3 protein results from TCRdb running MiXCR on the multiplex PCR reads. The sample records roughly 230,000 distinct CDR3 sequences, roughly 21% being singletons. This CDR3 has 13 amino acids. The germline V and J ends were trimmed by 3 bases and 4 bases, with 10 bases remaining between them. The V gene's germline CDR1 is MDHEN and CDR2 SYDVKM. This clonotype was detected ten times or more. Donors with ophthalmopathy: moderate-to-severe activity, CAS ≥3, NOSPECS ≥4, duration under 3 months.

The V gene is TRBV28, the J gene TRBJ2-7, with D uncertain. The receptor was isolated from a woman between 45 and 60 years old with Graves' ophthalmopathy. Material for sequencing was peripheral blood. In nucleotides, the CDR3 is TGTGCCAGCAGTTTTATCTTGAGTTACGAGCAGTACTTC. It yields the protein CASSFILSYEQYF.